The 26 T cell receptor beta chains in this list originate from one sample, sequenced in a study of T cell responses to AZD1222 COVID-19 vaccine. Assay: immunoSEQ multiplex PCR; the TCRdb copy retains only in-frame clones and omits some. Among around 92,000 clones listed, 80% to 90% were seen once. Source: peripheral blood, taken on day 0 of AZD1222 vaccination. All receptors come from an adult in good health.

This rearrangement joins TRBV7-2 to TRBJ1-2, with D unresolved. The CDR3 runs to 14 residues. The V gene lost 1 base and the J gene lost 1 base, with 7 bases spanning the gap. Germline CDR1 reads SGHTA; CDR2 reads FQGNSA. Here the CDR3 DNA reads TGTGCCAGCAGCTTAGGTGACCGTAACTATGGCTACACCTTC. Amino acid sequence: CASSLGDRNYGYTF.

J is TRBJ2-7 and V is TRBV28, with 7 bases matching TRBD1. This CDR3 has 14 amino acids. The V gene's germline CDR1 is MDHEN and CDR2 SYDVKM. The ends lost 11 bases at V and 3 bases at J; junction bases unmatched: 13. The CDR3 protein is CASKGGQAYYEQYF. The CDR3 nucleotides read TGTGCCTCGAAGGGCGGACAGGCCTACTACGAGCAGTACTTC.

V usage is TRBV7-2 and J usage is TRBJ2-1, with 7 bases identical to TRBD1. CDR1 is SGHTA and CDR2 is FQGNSA in the germline V gene. The CDR3 consists of 15 residues. V was clipped by 1 base and J by 3 bases; unmatched bases: 3. This CDR3 is CASSLEQGSYNEQFF. In DNA form, the CDR3 reads TGTGCCAGCAGCTTAGAACAGGGGAGCTACAATGAGCAGTTCTTC.

This chain joins TRBV30 and TRBJ1-2, with D possibly being TRBD1 (5 bases). Trimming took 0 bases from V and 6 from J, leaving 23 bases between them. CDR3 length: 17 residues. CDR1 GTSNPN and CDR2 SVGIG come from the germline V gene (reference sequence). The CDR3 protein is CAWSVSGRFKSGNGYTF. The CDR3, as DNA: TGTGCCTGGAGTGTTTCAGGGAGATTTAAAAGTGGGAATGGCTACACCTTC.

This sequence joins TRBV28 and TRBJ2-2, with D perhaps TRBD1 or TRBD2 (6 bases each). Looked up from germline, CDR1 is MDHEN and CDR2 is SYDVKM. The CDR3 extends over 16 amino acids. Trimming removed 3 bases from V and 5 bases from J, with 16 bases in between. CDR3 region: CASSFLSGGRTGELFF. The DNA for the CDR3 is TGTGCCAGCAGTTTCTTATCCGGGGGCAGGACCGGGGAGCTGTTTTTT. Full variable domain (rest looked up from reference TRBV28 and TRBJ2-2): DVKVTQSSRYLVKRTGEKVFLECVQDMDHENMFWYRQDPGLGLRLIYFSYDVKMKEKGDIPEGYSVSREKKERFSLILESASTNQTSMYLCASSFLSGGRTGELFFGEGSRLTVL.

The chain uses TRBV19 and TRBJ2-5; no firm D call. The germline V gene encodes CDR1 LNHDA and CDR2 SQIVND (reference sequence). There are 11 residues in the CDR3. Trimming took 3 bases from V and 3 from J, leaving 2 bases between them. The CDR3 nucleotides are TGTGCCAGTAGTATCGAAGAGACCCAGTACTTC. Its protein is CASSIEETQYF.

The chain employs TRBV25-1 and TRBJ2-5; 8 positions agree with TRBD2. Per the germline V gene, CDR1 is MGHDK and CDR2 is SYGVNS. Trimming at V came to 1 base and at J to 2 bases, leaving 9 bases not matched to a gene. This CDR3 has 17 residues. The CDR3 DNA reads TGTGCCAGCAGTGAATGGGTTGCGGGGGGCCGTCAAGAGACCCAGTACTTC. Its protein is CASSEWVAGGRQETQYF.

This chain joins TRBV27 and TRBJ1-2; a possible D gene is TRBD1 (5 bases). CDR3 length: 15 amino acids. Per the germline V gene, CDR1 is MNHEY and CDR2 is SMNVEV (reference sequence). V dropped 6 bases and J dropped 4 bases, with 18 bases sitting between them. The CDR3 nucleotides are TGTGCCAGCAGATCTTTGGGGGGGACGGGCTATGGCTACACCTTC. Its translation is CASRSLGGTGYGYTF.

The chain couples TRBV18 to TRBJ1-1, with TRBD1 as a possible D gene (5 bases). Germline V gene data show CDR1 as KGHSH and CDR2 as LQKENI. Trimming took off 3 bases at V and 3 bases at J, with 8 bases between the two ends. There are 13 residues in the CDR3. CDR3 protein: CASSPAGDTEAFF. CDR3 sequence (DNA): TGTGCCAGCTCACCGGCGGGGGACACTGAAGCTTTCTTT.

The chain joins TRBV28 to TRBJ1-6; D remains unclear. Germline V gene data show CDR1 as MDHEN and CDR2 as SYDVKM. Trimming left V 1 base short and J 10 bases short, with 14 bases between. CDR3 length: 15 amino acids. For the CDR3, the DNA is TGTGCCAGCAGTTTATCCCTCGGGCCAGGCTCACCCCTCCACTTT. It translates to CASSLSLGPGSPLHF.

J is TRBJ1-2 and V is TRBV5-1; 8 bases match TRBD1. The J segment lost 7 bases and the V segment lost 0 bases, leaving 14 bases of the junction unmatched. The CDR3 is 17 amino acids. Germline V lookup: CDR1 SGHRS, CDR2 YFSETQ. CDR3 DNA sequence: TGCGCCAGCAGCTTGGCCGGTCAGGGGGCTGCGTGGAGTGGCTACACCTTC. This sequence encodes CASSLAGQGAAWSGYTF.

The CDR3 sequence is CASSLMGRDNSPLHF. CDR3 DNA sequence: TGTGCCAGCAGCTTAATGGGCAGAGATAATTCACCCCTCCACTTT. V usage is TRBV7-2 and J usage is TRBJ1-6; no clear D gene. The CDR3 sequence is 15 residues long. Trimming took 2 bases from V and 5 from J, leaving 10 bases between them. Germline assignment: CDR1 SGHTA and CDR2 FQGNSA.

The chain employs TRBV5-4 and TRBJ2-3; D not resolved. The length of the CDR3 is 13 residues. Between the trimmed V and J ends, which lost 0 bases and 4 bases, there was a span of 6 bases. Per the germline V gene, CDR1 is SGHNT and CDR2 is YYREEE (reference sequence). DNA for the CDR3: TGTGCCAGCAGCTTGGTAGGTCCAGATACGCAGTATTTT. Its protein is CASSLVGPDTQYF.

The V call is TRBV19, the J call TRBJ1-1; 11 bases match TRBD1. Germline V gene lookup returns CDR1 LNHDA and CDR2 SQIVND (reference sequence). Trimming removed 8 bases from V and 11 bases from J; junction bases left unmatched: 10. This CDR3 is 13 amino acids long. CDR3 DNA sequence: TGTGCCAGTGGGGACCGGGACAGGGGGGGTGCTTTCTTT. As protein: CASGDRDRGGAFF.

The rearrangement links TRBV6-5 to TRBJ1-6, with D possibly matching TRBD1 (6 bases). V lost 8 bases and J lost 9, with 11 bases in between. Germline V gene data show CDR1 as MNHEY and CDR2 as SVGAGI. The CDR3 sequence is 12 residues long. For the CDR3, the DNA is TGTGCCAGCGCCTCACAGGGTTCACCCCTCCACTTT. Translation gives CASASQGSPLHF.

The chain links TRBV7-2 to TRBJ1-5; 7 bases line up with TRBD1. Trimming cost V 5 bases and J 7 bases; bases outside gene matches: 5. The CDR3 totals 13 residues. Germline V gene lookup returns CDR1 SGHTA and CDR2 FQGNSA. The CDR3 bases are TGTGCCAGCAGCACACAGGGGACGCAGCCCCAGCATTTT. Translating gives CASSTQGTQPQHF.

The chain links TRBV7-9 to TRBJ1-5; no reliable D call. This CDR3 comprises 13 residues. Germline assignment: CDR1 SEHNR and CDR2 FQNEAQ (reference sequence). V lost 6 bases, J lost 5 bases, and 11 bases lay in between. CDR3 sequence (DNA): TGTGCCAGCAGACGGAGCGCGGATCAGCCCCAGCATTTT. Translating it yields CASRRSADQPQHF.

The chain links TRBV28 to TRBJ1-2; the match to TRBD1 covers 9 bases. Germline CDR1 and CDR2: MDHEN and SYDVKM. Losses at the gene ends were 5 bases for V and 7 bases for J; bases not matched to a gene: 8. The CDR3 totals 14 residues. This CDR3 reads CASSPWDRVRGYTF. CDR3 DNA: TGTGCCAGCAGTCCCTGGGACAGGGTGCGTGGCTACACCTTC.

The chain recombines TRBV7-9 with TRBJ1-2, with D hard to call. The germline CDR1 and CDR2 sequences are SEHNR and FQNEAQ (reference sequence). V was trimmed by 2 bases and J by 3 bases, leaving 10 bases between them. CDR3 length: 14 residues. CDR3 sequence reads: CASSLPGIDYGYTF. DNA of the CDR3: TGTGCCAGCAGCTTACCGGGGATCGACTATGGCTACACCTTC.

This chain connects TRBV4-2 to TRBJ2-3; D perhaps matches TRBD1 (5 bases). The CDR3 totals 15 residues. Germline values: CDR1 LGHNA, CDR2 YNFKEQ. Trimming removed 0 bases at V and 5 bases at J, with 12 bases between. CDR3 nucleotide sequence: TGTGCCAGCAGCCAAGAAGGCAGGGCGATAGATACGCAGTATTTT. Its protein product is CASSQEGRAIDTQYF.

The V call is TRBV10-3, the J call TRBJ2-7; TRBD2 matches 9 bases. The V and J ends lost 10 bases and 7 bases, in that order; junction bases with no gene match: 11. This CDR3 is 13 amino acids long. In germline, CDR1 is ENHRY, CDR2 SYGVKD. The CDR3 loop reads CATGTSSPGEQYF. The CDR3, as DNA: TGTGCCACCGGGACTAGCTCCCCGGGGGAGCAGTACTTC.

The V gene is TRBV24-1, the J gene TRBJ1-1; TRBD1 matches at 9 bases. The CDR3 runs to 16 residues. Trimming took 7 bases from V and 6 from J; bases not matched to a gene: 14. The germline gives CDR1 KGHDR, CDR2 SFDVKD. The CDR3 region is CATSLKGGQGVPEAFF. CDR3 coding DNA: TGTGCCACCAGCCTTAAGGGGGGACAGGGCGTACCTGAAGCTTTCTTT.

This chain links TRBV3-1 (or the pseudogene TRBV3-2) with TRBJ1-1; D is uncertain. Trimming pared 0 bases from V and 4 bases from J, leaving 18 bases between. CDR3 size: 17 residues. Germline V gene sequence: CDR1 LGHDT, CDR2 YNNKEL (reference sequence). CDR3 sequence (DNA): TGTGCCAGCAGCCAAGACGCGAATATGTTCGTGGGCACTGAAGCTTTCTTT. Its protein product is CASSQDANMFVGTEAFF.

V gene TRBV29-1 combines with J gene TRBJ2-3; D may be TRBD1 (6 bases). With 5 bases removed from V and 4 bases from J, the gap between germline ends came to 10 bases. There are 12 residues in the CDR3. CDR1 and CDR2 from the germline V gene are SQVTM and ANQGSEA. The CDR3 sequence is CSVPRGADTQYF. The CDR3 bases are TGCAGCGTTCCCAGGGGCGCAGATACGCAGTATTTT.

This clone showed up just once. The V and J genes are TRBV27 and TRBJ1-6; the D gene is possibly TRBD1 (5 bases). This CDR3 is 12 amino acids long. The V end was cut by 3 bases, the J end by 9 bases, with 6 bases between. Looked up from germline, CDR1 is MNHEY and CDR2 is SMNVEV (reference sequence). The CDR3 is CASSFQGSPLHF. The CDR3 region has the DNA TGTGCCAGCAGTTTTCAGGGTTCACCCCTCCACTTT.

The chain couples TRBV7-8 to TRBJ2-5; no clear D gene. This CDR3 comprises 14 residues. Germline V gives CDR1 SGHVS, CDR2 FQNEAQ. V dropped 2 bases and J dropped 5 bases, with 12 bases sitting between them. CDR3 nucleotide sequence: TGTGCCAGCAGCTTACTCCTATCGATCGAGACCCAGTACTTC. Protein sequence: CASSLLLSIETQYF. Using reference TRBV7-8 and TRBJ2-5 for the parts outside the CDR3, the full variable domain is GAGVSQSPRYKVAKRGQDVALRCDPISGHVSLFWYQQALGQGPEFLTYFQNEAQLDKSGLPSDRFFAERPEGSVSTLKIQRTQQEDSAVYLCASSLLLSIETQYFGPGTRLLVL.